The rows below give T cell receptor beta chains drawn from one sample of a study of T cell repertoires in cytomegalovirus infection. No antigen has been assigned to these receptors. TCRdb analysed the reads with MiXCR anew, one entry per CDR3 protein. This table has around 300,000 distinct CDR3 sequences, 20% to 25% appearing once. Material: cultured PBMCs, obtained from culture after CMV antigen stimulation. The source of these receptors is a human donor in good health (CMV status not recorded). Some clones in this sample may be carry-over from other donors' samples. Each CDR3 is given with its conserved first and last residue. The D gene is left open where the match is weak. Not all rows give a size; the values are once, few, many and, for expanded clones, a class.

-,TRBJ2-3,-,TRBV14,TGTGCCAGCAGCCAAGAGCTAACCTCATACACGCAGTATTTT,CASSQELTSYTQYF
-,TRBJ2-1,TRBD2,TRBV6-2/TRBV6-3,TGTGCCAGCAGACAAACGGGACTAGCGGTCCAGTTCTTC,CASRQTGLAVQFF
many,TRBJ2-5,-,TRBV20-1,TGCAGTGCTAGAGATCGGAGTCGTCAAGAGACCCAGTACTTC,CSARDRSRQETQYF
-,TRBJ2-3,TRBD2,TRBV23-1,TGCGCCAGCAGTCGCCTACCGGGACTAGCGGGCAAAGCCCGCACAGATACGCAGTATTTT,CASSRLPGLAGKARTDTQYF
-,TRBJ2-1,TRBD2,TRBV4-1,TGCGCCAGCAGCCAAGAGGGAGCTAGCGGGAGTTACAATGAGCAGTTCTTC,CASSQEGASGSYNEQFF
-,TRBJ2-2,-,TRBV7-8,TGTGCCAGCATCAATACAGGGAACACCGGGGAGCTGTTTTTT,CASINTGNTGELFF
-,TRBJ2-5,-,TRBV29-1,TGCAGCGTTGAAGGGGCCAGATTGTACCAAGAGACCCAGTACTTC,CSVEGARLYQETQYF
few,TRBJ2-5,TRBD2,TRBV6-6,TGTGCCAGCAGTTGGACCAGACTAGCGGGAGAGACCCAGTACTTC,CASSWTRLAGETQYF
few,TRBJ2-1,-,TRBV10-3,TGTGCCATCAGTGACGCCGAGGGGACGAGGTACAATGAGCAGTTCTTC,CAISDAEGTRYNEQFF
few,TRBJ1-4,TRBD1,TRBV27,TGTGCCAGCAGTCCCCGGGACAGGGGCGAAAAACTGTTTTTT,CASSPRDRGEKLFF
once,TRBJ2-2,TRBD1,TRBV29-1,TGCAGCGTGACAGGGGGGAACACCGGGGAGCTGTTTTTT,CSVTGGNTGELFF
many,TRBJ2-1,-,TRBV7-2,TGTGCCAGCAGCGCGACGGGCAATGAGCAGTTCTTC,CASSATGNEQFF
once,TRBJ1-1,-,TRBV7-7,TGTGCTAGCAGCTTAACGGCCGGCACTGAAGCTTTCTTT,CASSLTAGTEAFF
few,TRBJ1-1,-,TRBV6-5,TGTGCCAGCAGTCGACTTGACACTGAAGCTTTCTTT,CASSRLDTEAFF
-,TRBJ1-2,-,TRBV2,TGTGCCAGCAGTGTGGGCAGTGATGGCTACACCTTC,CASSVGSDGYTF
few,TRBJ2-3,TRBD2,TRBV20-1,TGCAGTGCTAGCCCCTTCGCGGGAGTATCAGATACGCAGTATTTT,CSASPFAGVSDTQYF
many,TRBJ2-2,-,TRBV7-8,TGTGCCAGCAGCTACTCCCTGGGGACCGGGGAGCTGTTTTTT,CASSYSLGTGELFF
few,TRBJ2-6,TRBD1,TRBV28,TGTGCCAGCAGTTTAGGCGGACAGGGCCACTCTGGGGCCAACGTCCTGACTTTC,CASSLGGQGHSGANVLTF
-,TRBJ2-7,TRBD1,TRBV7-2,TGTGCCACTCGATTGGCAGGGGGCGTCAAAATGTACTTC,CATRLAGGVKMYF
many,TRBJ1-5,-,TRBV7-2,TGTGCCAGCAGCTTAAGTTGGAATCAGCCCCAGCATTTT,CASSLSWNQPQHF
-,TRBJ1-3,-,TRBV20-1,TGCAGTGCTAGAGCCTTGGGGCAGGGGACCTACTCTGGAAACACCATATATTTT,CSARALGQGTYSGNTIYF
many,TRBJ2-5,-,TRBV5-1,TGCGCCAGCAGCTTGGTCGCGGAGGGACAGACCCAGTACTTC,CASSLVAEGQTQYF
many,TRBJ2-1,-,TRBV12-3/TRBV12-4,TGTGCCAGCACCTATAGCGGAAACTCCTACAATGAGCAGTTCTTC,CASTYSGNSYNEQFF
many,TRBJ2-5,TRBD1,TRBV12-3/TRBV12-4,TGTGCCAGCAGTTCCGGGACCAGGGGGAGCGAGACCCAGTACTTC,CASSSGTRGSETQYF
-,TRBJ2-1,-,TRBV20-1,TGCAGTGCTAGAGATTTGGGACTCTCCTACAATGAGCAGTTCTTC,CSARDLGLSYNEQFF
few,TRBJ2-2,-,TRBV19,TGTGCCAGTAGTCCCGGAGTGACGAACACCGGGGAGCTGTTTTTT,CASSPGVTNTGELFF
many,TRBJ2-3,TRBD1,TRBV6-2/TRBV6-3,TGTGCCAGCAGCCCCCGGACAGGGCCGGGGGATACGCAGTATTTT,CASSPRTGPGDTQYF
medium-sized,TRBJ1-2,-,TRBV7-2,TGTGCCAGCAGCGTGGACGGATACTATGGCTACACCTTC,CASSVDGYYGYTF
-,TRBJ2-3,TRBD2,TRBV7-9,TGTGCCAGCAGCACGATGCGCCTCCGGACTAGCGGGTTCACAGATACGCAGTATTTT,CASSTMRLRTSGFTDTQYF
-,TRBJ2-3,-,TRBV6-1,-,CASRKRGLTVGYGSYF
many,TRBJ2-3,-,TRBV20-1,TGCAGTGCTAGCGGTAGCACAGATACGCAGTATTTT,CSASGSTDTQYF
-,TRBJ2-1,-,TRBV5-1,TGCGCCAGCAGCTTGATATGGGCAGGGAGCTCCTACAATGAGCAGTTCTTC,CASSLIWAGSSYNEQFF
-,TRBJ2-7,-,TRBV12-3/TRBV12-4,TGTGCCAGCAGTTTGTCGGTGGGCTACGAGCAGTACTTC,CASSLSVGYEQYF
-,TRBJ2-1,-,TRBV7-2,TGTGCCAGCAGTCGACCTTTCGGGAGTTCGGGCAATGAGCAGTTCTTC,CASSRPFGSSGNEQFF
few,TRBJ1-1,-,TRBV27,TGTGCCAGCAGTTTCTCCGGACAGACTAACACTGAAGCTTTCTTT,CASSFSGQTNTEAFF
-,TRBJ1-1,-,TRBV6-6,TGTGCCAGCGGGGGTGGACAGAAGAACACTGAAGCTTTCTTT,CASGGGQKNTEAFF
-,TRBJ2-5,-,TRBV7-7,TGTGCTAGCAGCTCGACTCGGGGTGTGCAAGAGACCCAGTACTTC,CASSSTRGVQETQYF
few,TRBJ2-7,-,TRBV4-1,TGCGCCAGCAGCGGACGAGCTGGGCAGGGCGCCGAGCAGTACTTC,CASSGRAGQGAEQYF
many,TRBJ2-1,-,TRBV20-1,TGCAGTGCTAGTGTCCGGAGCTACAATGAGCAGTTCTTC,CSASVRSYNEQFF
many,TRBJ2-1,TRBD2,TRBV7-3,TGTGCCAGCAGCTCGGGACTAGCGGGAGGGCCTTCTCCCTACAATGAGCAGTTCTTC,CASSSGLAGGPSPYNEQFF
-,TRBJ1-5,TRBD1,TRBV6-2/TRBV6-3,TGTGCCAGCAGTCCGGACAGGGGGCTTAACAATCAGCCCCAGCATTTT,CASSPDRGLNNQPQHF
-,TRBJ2-2,-,TRBV24-1,TGTGCCACCAGTGATCCCAACAGGGTTGGAACCGGGGAGCTGTTTTTT,CATSDPNRVGTGELFF
few,TRBJ1-2,-,TRBV28,TGTGCCATTAAAAAACGGGACCTCTATGGCTACACCTTC,CAIKKRDLYGYTF
-,TRBJ1-1,-,TRBV20-1,TGCAGTGCTAGCGTGCAGGTAGAAGCTTTCTTT,CSASVQVEAFF
-,TRBJ2-1,-,TRBV25-1,TGTGCCAGCTTATTAGGCTATGAGCAGTTCTTC,CASLLGYEQFF
-,TRBJ2-3,TRBD2,TRBV27,TGTGCCAGCAGTTTATACGGACTAGCGGGAGCAGATACGCAGTATTTT,CASSLYGLAGADTQYF
many,TRBJ1-5,-,TRBV7-8,TGTGCCAGCAGCGCGAGGGGAGGCAATCAGCCCCAGCATTTT,CASSARGGNQPQHF
-,TRBJ2-7,-,TRBV6-6,TGTGCCAGCAGTTGGACTCCCTCCCAATACGAGCAGTACTTC,CASSWTPSQYEQYF
few,TRBJ2-5,TRBD2,TRBV5-4,TGTGCCAGCAGCCAAAGCGGGAAGGAGACCCAGTACTTC,CASSQSGKETQYF
many,TRBJ2-1,TRBD2,TRBV12-3/TRBV12-4,TGTGCCAGTGGACTAGCGGGAACTTACAATGAGCAGTTCTTC,CASGLAGTYNEQFF
-,TRBJ2-7,TRBD2,TRBV7-6,TGTGCCAGCAGCCAGGAGCGGGGGAGCTCCTACGAGCAGTACTTC,CASSQERGSSYEQYF
few,TRBJ1-5,-,TRBV5-6,TGTGCCAGCAGCCCTGACGGACTCAATCAGCCCCAGCATTTT,CASSPDGLNQPQHF
-,TRBJ2-1,TRBD2,TRBV19,TGTGCCAGTACCCCGCGGGGGGGGGCTACCTACAATGAGCAGTTCTTC,CASTPRGGATYNEQFF
once,TRBJ1-1,TRBD1,TRBV6-5,TGTGCCAGCAGTTACTCGAGGGACAGACCAGCTTTCTTT,CASSYSRDRPAFF
-,TRBJ2-1,-,TRBV6-2/TRBV6-3,TGTGCCAGCAGTTCCCCGGGGCCCCGGTACAATGAGCAGTTCTTC,CASSSPGPRYNEQFF
-,TRBJ2-5,TRBD2,TRBV27,TGTGCCAGCAGGCGGACTAGCGGGGGACAAGAGACCCAGTACTTC,CASRRTSGGQETQYF
-,TRBJ1-1,-,TRBV27,TGTGCCAGCAGTTTGTGGGAGAACACTGAAGCTTTCTTT,CASSLWENTEAFF